The 18 T cell receptor beta chains presented below share a single source sample, sequenced in a study of graft-versus-host responses after intestinal transplantation. Assay: immunoSEQ multiplex PCR; the TCRdb copy retains only in-frame clones and omits some. The repertoire consists of about 110,000 clones, with approximately 93% occurring once and the leading ten covering roughly 1%. Their target antigens are unknown. This specimen was unstimulated CD8+ T cells sorted from spleen or lymph node cells, taken before transplant. These receptors all stem from a human donor who was the organ donor for an intestinal transplant.

The chain couples TRBV19 to TRBJ2-7, with a possible D match to TRBD1 (6 bases). CDR3 size: 16 residues. Trimming stripped 1 base from V and 2 bases from J, with 15 bases between. Germline CDR1 LNHDA, CDR2 SQIVND (reference sequence). The CDR3 coding sequence is TGTGCCAGTAGTATAGCGACAGGTACAACGGCCTACGAGCAGTACTTC. As protein: CASSIATGTTAYEQYF. The entire variable domain, with the rest obtained from reference TRBV19 and TRBJ2-7, is as follows: DGGITQSPKYLFRKEGQNVTLSCEQNLNHDAMYWYRQDPGQGLRLIYYSQIVNDFQKGDIAEGYSVSREKKESFPLTVTSAQKNPTAFYLCASSIATGTTAYEQYFGPGTRLTVT.

V and J are TRBV27 and TRBJ2-2, with D unresolved. The CDR3 loop spans 13 amino acids. Germline lookup yields CDR1 MNHEY and CDR2 SMNVEV (reference sequence). Trimming took off 2 bases at V and 3 bases at J, with 4 bases between the two ends. CDR3 sequence: CASSLRYTGELFF. Here the CDR3 DNA reads TGTGCCAGCAGTTTAAGGTACACCGGGGAGCTGTTTTTT.

This chain links TRBV13 with TRBJ1-4; TRBD1 aligns across 8 bases. Losses at the gene ends were 5 bases for V and 8 bases for J; bases not matched to a gene: 4. Looked up from germline, CDR1 is PRHDT and CDR2 is FYEKMQ (reference sequence). The CDR3 is 13 amino acids. Here the CDR3 reads CASSASGGEKLFF. The CDR3 coding sequence is TGTGCCAGCAGCGCATCAGGGGGCGAAAAACTGTTTTTT.

The chain recombines TRBV4-1 with TRBJ1-1, with a tentative D call TRBD1 (5 bases). The CDR3 totals 15 residues. Germline assignment: CDR1 MGHRA and CDR2 YSYEKL. The germline V and J ends were trimmed by 0 bases and 4 bases, with 12 bases remaining between them. CDR3 bases: TGCGCCAGCAGCCAAGATCCAGGGAGGATCACTGAAGCTTTCTTT. Protein product: CASSQDPGRITEAFF.

This chain links TRBV7-6 with TRBJ1-1; unclear D gene. The CDR3 totals 13 residues. V was cut by 5 bases and J by 6 bases, with 13 bases left in between. From germline, CDR1 is SGHVS and CDR2 FNYEAQ. The CDR3, as DNA: TGTGCCAGCAGCCGACGGCGACGGGCTGAAGCTTTCTTT. Translated, it gives CASSRRRRAEAFF.

This chain uses TRBV11-1 with TRBJ2-7; maybe TRBD2 (6 bases). Germline V lookup: CDR1 SGHAT, CDR2 FQDESV (reference sequence). This CDR3 spans 15 amino acids. The ends were cut back, 3 bases at V and 7 bases at J, with 19 bases in the middle. The DNA of the CDR3 is TGTGCCAGCAGCTTTGCGCGGGAAAGGGTATGGGAGCAGTACTTC. Encoded protein: CASSFARERVWEQYF. Filled out from reference TRBV11-1 and TRBJ2-7, the complete variable domain reads EAEVAQSPRYKITEKSQAVAFWCDPISGHATLYWYRQILGQGPELLVQFQDESVVDDSQLPKDRFSAERLKGVDSTLKIQPAELGDSAMYLCASSFARERVWEQYFGPGTRLTVT.

The chain is built from TRBV2 and TRBJ1-5, with D possibly matching TRBD1 (5 bases). This CDR3 contains 14 residues. Looked up from germline, CDR1 is SNHLY and CDR2 is FYNNEI. Trimming pared 6 bases from V and 4 bases from J, leaving 13 bases between. For the CDR3, the DNA is TGTGCCAGCAGACCAGGGTATGGGAATCAGCCCCAGCATTTT. Protein product: CASRPGYGNQPQHF.

V gene TRBV7-9 combines with J gene TRBJ2-3; D is uncertain. Germline loops: CDR1 SEHNR, CDR2 FQNEAQ (reference sequence). The V end was cut by 1 base, the J end by 4 bases, with 15 bases between. CDR3 length: 16 amino acids. CDR3 coding DNA: TGTGCCAGCAGCTTAGATTTCGGTTCGAGCGCAGATACGCAGTATTTT. Protein sequence: CASSLDFGSSADTQYF.

The chain recombines TRBV29-1 with TRBJ2-5; 9 bases are shared with TRBD2. Germline assignment: CDR1 SQVTM and CDR2 ANQGSEA. Trimming cost V 5 bases and J 5 bases; bases outside gene matches: 24. The CDR3 length is 19 residues. CDR3 amino acids: CSVQCRSSGIGGNVETQYF. In DNA, the CDR3 is TGCAGCGTTCAGTGTAGGTCTAGCGGGATAGGGGGGAACGTGGAGACCCAGTACTTC. Variable domain in full (rest from reference TRBV29-1 and TRBJ2-5): SAVISQKPSRDICQRGTSLTIQCQVDSQVTMMFWYRQQPGQSLTLIATANQGSEATYESGFVIDKFPISRPNLTFSTLTVSNMSPEDSSIYLCSVQCRSSGIGGNVETQYFGPGTRLLVL.

This chain uses TRBV4-1 with TRBJ2-7; possibly TRBD1 for D (6 bases). The CDR3 is 13 residues long. CDR1 is MGHRA and CDR2 is YSYEKL in the germline V gene. V was shortened by 2 bases and J by 6 bases, with 11 bases between the two germline ends. CDR3: CASSQNQGSEQYF. The CDR3 nucleotides read TGCGCCAGCAGCCAAAACCAGGGGAGCGAGCAGTACTTC.

V and J are TRBV25-1 and TRBJ2-4; tentatively, D is TRBD2 (7 bases). The CDR3 has 15 residues. The germline V gene has CDR1 MGHDK and CDR2 SYGVNS. The ends were cut back, 1 base at V and 8 bases at J, with 15 bases in the middle. The CDR3 nucleotides read TGTGCCAGCAGTGAATGGGGGGGGGCGAGAGACATTCAGTACTTC. Amino acid sequence: CASSEWGGARDIQYF. Full variable domain (missing parts from reference TRBV25-1 and TRBJ2-4): EADIYQTPRYLVIGTGKKITLECSQTMGHDKMYWYQQDPGMELHLIHYSYGVNSTEKGDLSSESTVSRIRTEHFPLTLESARPSHTSQYLCASSEWGGARDIQYFGAGTRLSVL.

This chain links TRBV18 with TRBJ2-7; 12 nucleotides align to TRBD2. With V trimmed by 4 bases and J by 6 bases, 4 bases remained unmatched. The length of the CDR3 is 14 residues. Germline V gene sequence: CDR1 KGHSH, CDR2 LQKENI. The CDR3 reads CASSLGLAGTEQYF. DNA of the CDR3: TGTGCCAGCTCACTAGGACTAGCGGGAACCGAGCAGTACTTC.

This clone is a singleton in its sample. The chain joins TRBV9 to TRBJ2-7; D possibly uses TRBD1 or TRBD2 (5 bases each). CDR3 size: 14 residues. Germline loops: CDR1 SGDLS, CDR2 YYNGEE. V was cut by 5 bases and J by 2 bases, with 14 bases left in between. The CDR3 is CASSPGTATYEQYF. Here the CDR3 DNA reads TGTGCCAGCAGTCCCGGGACGGCTACCTACGAGCAGTACTTC.

This clone was detected only a few times. This chain connects TRBV7-9 to TRBJ2-7, with unresolved D. The CDR3 totals 13 residues. Trimming removed 1 base from V and 6 bases from J, with 10 bases in between. Germline loops: CDR1 SEHNR, CDR2 FQNEAQ (reference sequence). CDR3 protein: CASSLGVSGEQYF. In DNA, the CDR3 is TGTGCCAGCAGCTTAGGGGTTTCTGGCGAGCAGTACTTC.

J is TRBJ2-3 and V is TRBV5-6; 8 nucleotides agree with TRBD2. CDR1 is SGHDT, CDR2 YYEEEE, per germline. The CDR3 loop spans 14 amino acids. J gave up 2 bases and V 6 bases, and 5 bases lay outside the gene matches. The CDR3 DNA follows: TGTGCCAGCATGAGAGCGGGAGTCACAGATACGCAGTATTTT. Translation: CASMRAGVTDTQYF.

J is TRBJ2-3 and V is TRBV10-3; D is undetermined. Between the trimmed V and J ends, which lost 4 bases and 0 bases, there was a span of 8 bases. The CDR3 is made up of 14 amino acids. Looked up from germline, CDR1 is ENHRY and CDR2 is SYGVKD. The CDR3 bases are TGTGCCATCAGTGCCAAGACTAGCACAGATACGCAGTATTTT. Protein product: CAISAKTSTDTQYF.

This chain links TRBV19 with TRBJ2-3; 8 bases are a match to TRBD1. CDR1 is LNHDA and CDR2 is SQIVND in the germline V gene (reference sequence). After removal of 9 bases from V and 5 bases from J, the junction contained 10 bases not matched to a gene. The CDR3 covers 14 residues. CDR3 nucleotide sequence: TGTGCCAGCTCGACAGGGGCATCGGAAGATACGCAGTATTTT. It encodes CASSTGASEDTQYF.

The J gene is TRBJ2-7, the V gene TRBV7-5. TRBV7-5 is tagged as a pseudogene. The CDR3 contains 14 residues. In DNA form, the CDR3 reads TGTGCCAGAAGCTTAGTATCTTGGTCCTACGAGCAGTACTTC. As protein: CARSLVSWSYEQYF.